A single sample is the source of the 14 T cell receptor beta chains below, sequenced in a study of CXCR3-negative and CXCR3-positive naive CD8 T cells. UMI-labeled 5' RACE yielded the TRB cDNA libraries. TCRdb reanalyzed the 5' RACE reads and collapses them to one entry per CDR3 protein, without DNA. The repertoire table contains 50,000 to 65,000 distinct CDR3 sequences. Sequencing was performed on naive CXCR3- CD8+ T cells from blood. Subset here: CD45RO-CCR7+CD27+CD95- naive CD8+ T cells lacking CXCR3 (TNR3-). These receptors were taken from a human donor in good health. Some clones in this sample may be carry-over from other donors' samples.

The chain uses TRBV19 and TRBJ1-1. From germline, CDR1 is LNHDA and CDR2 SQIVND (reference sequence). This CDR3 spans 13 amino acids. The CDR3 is CASSIYSAVEAFF.

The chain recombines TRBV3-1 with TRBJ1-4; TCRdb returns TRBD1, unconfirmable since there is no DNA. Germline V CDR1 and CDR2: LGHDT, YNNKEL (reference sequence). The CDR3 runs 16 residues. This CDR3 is CASSQPDRGLREKLFF.

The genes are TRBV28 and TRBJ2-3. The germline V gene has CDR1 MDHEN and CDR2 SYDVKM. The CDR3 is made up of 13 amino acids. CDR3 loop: CASSLAGSDTQYF. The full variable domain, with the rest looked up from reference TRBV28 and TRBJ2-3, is DVKVTQSSRYLVKRTGEKVFLECVQDMDHENMFWYRQDPGLGLRLIYFSYDVKMKEKGDIPEGYSVSREKKERFSLILESASTNQTSMYLCASSLAGSDTQYFGPGTRLTVL.

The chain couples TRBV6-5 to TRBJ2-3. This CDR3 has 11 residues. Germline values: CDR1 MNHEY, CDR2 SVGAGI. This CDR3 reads CASGVRGTQYF.

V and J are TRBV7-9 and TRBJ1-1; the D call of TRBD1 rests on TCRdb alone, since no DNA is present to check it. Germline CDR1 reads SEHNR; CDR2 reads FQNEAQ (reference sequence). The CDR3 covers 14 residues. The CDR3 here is CASSSSWGYTEAFF.

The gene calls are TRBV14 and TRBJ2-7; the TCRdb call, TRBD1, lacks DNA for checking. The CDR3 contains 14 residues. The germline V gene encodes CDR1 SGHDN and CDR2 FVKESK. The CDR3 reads CASSQGTGAYEQYF.

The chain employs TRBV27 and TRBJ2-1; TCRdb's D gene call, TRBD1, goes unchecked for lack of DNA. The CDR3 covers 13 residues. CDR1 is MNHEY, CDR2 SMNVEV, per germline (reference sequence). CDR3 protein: CASSLGGSNEQFF.

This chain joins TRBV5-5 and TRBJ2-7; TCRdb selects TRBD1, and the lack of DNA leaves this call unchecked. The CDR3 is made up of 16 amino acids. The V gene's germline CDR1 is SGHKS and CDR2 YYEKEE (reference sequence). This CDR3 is CASSRGDSEYSYEQYF.

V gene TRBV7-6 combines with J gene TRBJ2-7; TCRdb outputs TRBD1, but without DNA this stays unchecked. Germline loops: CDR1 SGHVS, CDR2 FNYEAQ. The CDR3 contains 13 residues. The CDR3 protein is CASSPRGPYEQYF.

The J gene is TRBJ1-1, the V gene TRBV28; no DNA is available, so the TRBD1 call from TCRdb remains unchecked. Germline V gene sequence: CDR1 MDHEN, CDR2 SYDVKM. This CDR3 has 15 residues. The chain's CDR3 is CASSNLEGAHTEAFF.

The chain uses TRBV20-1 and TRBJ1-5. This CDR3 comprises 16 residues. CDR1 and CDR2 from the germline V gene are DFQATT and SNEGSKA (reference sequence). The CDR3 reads CSARDRALYSNQPQHF.

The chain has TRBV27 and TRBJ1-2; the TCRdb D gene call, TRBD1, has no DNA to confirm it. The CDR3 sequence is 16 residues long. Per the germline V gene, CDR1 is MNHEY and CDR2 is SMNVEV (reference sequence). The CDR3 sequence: CASSFLRTAGNYGYTF.

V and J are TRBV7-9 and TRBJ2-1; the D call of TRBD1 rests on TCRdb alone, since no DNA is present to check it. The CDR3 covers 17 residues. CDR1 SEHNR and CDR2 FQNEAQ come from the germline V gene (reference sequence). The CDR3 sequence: CASSSNRDPDSYNEQFF.

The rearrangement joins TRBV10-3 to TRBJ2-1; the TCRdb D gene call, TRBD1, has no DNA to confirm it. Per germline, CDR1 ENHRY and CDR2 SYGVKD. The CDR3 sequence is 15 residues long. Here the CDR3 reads CAISDRGGSYNEQFF.